This T cell receptor (beta chain) came from a study of radiation and T cells in renal cell carcinoma. Study in general: Nephrectomy followed 15 Gy stereotactic body radiation by 4 weeks.

Generated by immunoSEQ multiplex PCR, the TCRdb table keeps only in-frame clones and is missing some. The sample consists of about 59,000 clones, approximately 84% of them appearing once. Notes on this clone: No antigen is known for it.

V was cut by 1 base and J by 4 bases, with 8 bases left in between. CDR1 is MNHNS, CDR2 SASEGT, per germline. The CDR3 runs to 14 residues. Broader study findings: From baseline, blood top tumor clonotypes peaked at 2 weeks post-radiation. Pretreatment tumor biopsies were lacking, so baseline clonotypes are unknown.

Stated time point: baseline pretreatment blood. Documented treatment: 15 Gy SBRT to primary tumor, nephrectomy 4 weeks later. This renal cell carcinoma was of the clear cell type. This clonotype originated in a man in his 60s with renal cell carcinoma. The chain joins TRBV6-1 to TRBJ1-3; no clear D gene. Sequenced here: blood, sampled from a patient whose treatment included radiotherapy and nephrectomy. The CDR3 region is CASSEGKNGNTIYF. DNA for the CDR3: TGTGCCAGCAGTGAAGGCAAGAACGGAAACACCATATATTTT.